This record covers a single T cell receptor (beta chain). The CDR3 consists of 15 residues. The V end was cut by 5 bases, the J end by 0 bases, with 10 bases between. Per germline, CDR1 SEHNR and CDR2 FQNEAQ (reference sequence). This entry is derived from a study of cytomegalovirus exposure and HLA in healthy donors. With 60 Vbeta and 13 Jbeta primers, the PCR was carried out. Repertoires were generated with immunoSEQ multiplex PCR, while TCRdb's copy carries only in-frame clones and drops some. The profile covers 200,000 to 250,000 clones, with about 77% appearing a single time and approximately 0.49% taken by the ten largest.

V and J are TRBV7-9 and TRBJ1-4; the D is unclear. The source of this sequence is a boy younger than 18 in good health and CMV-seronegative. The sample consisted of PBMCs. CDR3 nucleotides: TGTGCCAGCAGCCATAACGGGGCAACTAATGAAAAACTGTTTTTT. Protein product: CASSHNGATNEKLFF.